This T cell receptor (beta chain) appears in the sequencing data of a study of CD8 T cells in ankylosing spondylitis (dated 2017 in TCRdb). Concerning the study at large: T cell receptor beta repertoires were profiled in healthy donors and ankylosing spondylitis patients so that disease-linked TCR variants could be found. The full study cohort comprised 20 to 25 ankylosing spondylitis patients and 85 to 120 healthy donors. Peripheral blood was sampled, and synovial fluid was additionally collected from ankylosing spondylitis patients.

This clonotype was seen a handful of times. Its target antigen remains unknown. No qualities accompany the bases; no much larger clone lies one base away. Sequencing was performed on an Illumina HiSeq 2500. TCR beta libraries were prepared by quantitative 5'-RACE with molecular barcodes. In the original analysis: A new computational method, built on a probabilistic model of VDJ rearrangement, was used to identify disease-linked TCR variants. TCRdb handled the public reads itself, with Q25 trimming in fastp and clone calling in MiXCR, and kept productive beta chains. Rows matching on CDR3 protein sequence are summarized as one entry with the most common DNA and genes. The V and J calls follow TCRdb's processing rather than the paper's. This sample gives some 800,000 distinct CDR3 sequences in total; about an eighth of them show up just once. The top ten clonotypes cover roughly 0.51% of the sample. General conclusions and limits of the study: The disease-linked clones were reported to be significantly enriched in matched synovial fluid samples from ankylosing spondylitis patients. A TCR beta motif made up of about eight highly homologous amino acid variants appeared to be characteristic of blood from ankylosing spondylitis patients. Some of the motif variants had been reported before in the synovial fluid and blood of reactive arthritis patients, a finding that suggests common disease-initiation mechanisms. In peripheral blood, the disease-linked clones were found at relatively low frequencies and had a CD8+ phenotype.

The sequencing input was blood, either unsorted or a sorted T cell fraction (not recorded which). This receptor was identified in a male donor with ankylosing spondylitis.

The nucleotide sequence reads TGCAGTGCTGGCACATGGAGCACTGAAGCTTTCTTT. Translation gives CSAGTWSTEAFF. This chain is built from TRBV20-1 and TRBJ1-1, with the D gene too uncertain to name. At the junction V is shortened by 5 bases and J by 4 bases, with 11 bases in between. The CDR3, from cysteine to phenylalanine, totals 12 residues. CDR3 DNA only is kept here, 36 bases in frame from base 1. In the germline V gene (reference sequence), CDR1 corresponds to DFQATT and CDR2 to SNEGSKA.